The 24 T cell receptor beta chains listed next were all sequenced from one sample in a study of CD8 T cells in Susac syndrome. Reverse transcription of roughly 0.5 to 1 ug RNA was carried out with random hexamers. TCRdb re-analysed the immunoSEQ multiplex PCR reads in MiXCR, keeping a single row per CDR3 protein. The table lists 150,000 to 200,000 distinct CDR3 sequences, roughly 94% of them singletons. Sequencing was performed on CD4+ T cells from PBMCs. The receptors derive from a human donor with Susac syndrome.

The chain carries TRBV5-1 and TRBJ2-1; D is uncertain. Per germline, CDR1 SGHRS and CDR2 YFSETQ. This CDR3 comprises 13 residues. Trimming took off 5 bases at V and 0 bases at J, with 6 bases between the two ends. The CDR3 here is CASSAASYNEQFF. CDR3 DNA: TGCGCCAGCAGTGCAGCCTCCTACAATGAGCAGTTCTTC.

CDR3 DNA: TGTGCCAGCAGCAAGGTAGTCACAGATACGCAGTATTTT. Encoded protein: CASSKVVTDTQYF. The rearrangement uses TRBV7-2 and TRBJ2-3, with D hard to call. Germline V gene lookup returns CDR1 SGHTA and CDR2 FQGNSA. V was pared by 5 bases and J by 2 bases, with 8 bases between. The CDR3 runs 13 residues.

CDR3 sequence (DNA): TGCAGTGCTAGGTATAGCACAGATACGCAGTATTTT. This gives the protein CSARYSTDTQYF. The gene calls are TRBV20-1 and TRBJ2-3; D unresolved. Deletions cut 3 bases from V and 0 bases from J, with 4 bases between. The CDR3 extends over 12 amino acids. CDR1 DFQATT and CDR2 SNEGSKA come from the germline V gene (reference sequence).

The chain employs TRBV2 and TRBJ2-1; 9 nucleotides agree with TRBD1. Losses at the gene ends were 7 bases for V and 3 bases for J; bases not matched to a gene: 4. CDR1 is SNHLY, CDR2 FYNNEI, per germline. The CDR3 covers 14 residues. The CDR3 DNA is TGTGCCAGCATCACAGGGGGCGGCTACAATGAGCAGTTCTTC. It encodes CASITGGGYNEQFF.

The chain employs TRBV6-5 and TRBJ2-2; 7 bases align to TRBD2. This CDR3 region has 15 residues. Germline V gene lookup returns CDR1 MNHEY and CDR2 SVGAGI. With V trimmed by 2 bases and J by 6 bases, 6 bases remained unmatched. CDR3 nucleotides: TGTGCCAGCAGTTACGGGGGGGATACCGCCGGGGAGCTGTTTTTT. Amino acids: CASSYGGDTAGELFF.

CDR3 DNA: TGTGCCAGCAGCTTATCTGCTAGTCCCTACGAGCAGTACTTC. Translating gives CASSLSASPYEQYF. The gene calls are TRBV13 and TRBJ2-7; D uncertain. V lost 2 bases, J lost 2 bases, and 10 bases lay in between. The CDR3 length is 14 residues. CDR1 PRHDT and CDR2 FYEKMQ come from the germline V gene (reference sequence).

The chain carries TRBV29-1 and TRBJ1-1; the D gene is possibly TRBD1 (5 bases). The ends were cut back, 7 bases at V and 4 bases at J, with 16 bases in the middle. The CDR3 is made up of 13 amino acids. In germline, CDR1 is SQVTM, CDR2 ANQGSEA. In DNA form, the CDR3 reads TGCAGCGCCGTTGGGGGGGGTAGCACTGAAGCTTTCTTT. It encodes CSAVGGGSTEAFF.

This chain connects TRBV30 to TRBJ2-5; possible D gene TRBD2, 5 bases. The CDR3 is 14 amino acids. The germline V gene has CDR1 GTSNPN and CDR2 SVGIG (reference sequence). Trimming removed 0 bases at V and 2 bases at J, with 10 bases between. This chain's CDR3 is CAWSVHRTQETQYF. For the CDR3, the DNA is TGTGCCTGGAGTGTACATAGGACTCAAGAGACCCAGTACTTC.

V usage is TRBV7-9 and J usage is TRBJ1-3; possible D gene TRBD1, 6 bases. This CDR3 region has 17 residues. Germline V gene lookup returns CDR1 SEHNR and CDR2 FQNEAQ (reference sequence). With 1 base removed from V and 0 bases from J, the gap between germline ends came to 13 bases. The CDR3 coding sequence is TGTGCCAGCAGCTTAGTACAGGGCACCTCCTCTGGAAACACCATATATTTT. Protein product: CASSLVQGTSSGNTIYF.

V and J are TRBV4-1 and TRBJ2-3; 7 bases fit TRBD1. The V gene end was trimmed by 0 bases and the J gene end by 3 bases; junction bases not matched to a gene: 12. Per germline, CDR1 MGHRA and CDR2 YSYEKL. The CDR3 runs 18 residues. This chain's CDR3 is CASSQDRPRGGGTDTQYF. The CDR3 DNA follows: TGCGCCAGCAGCCAAGATAGGCCGAGAGGGGGCGGAACAGATACGCAGTATTTT.

V is TRBV10-3 and J is TRBJ2-6; D not certain. This CDR3 comprises 13 residues. Deletions cut 4 bases from V and 4 bases from J, with 5 bases between. Germline V gene sequence: CDR1 ENHRY, CDR2 SYGVKD. The CDR3 loop reads CAISGIGANVLTF. The DNA for the CDR3 is TGTGCCATCAGTGGGATAGGGGCCAACGTCCTGACTTTC.

The rearrangement links TRBV5-6 to TRBJ1-5; D is unclear. The CDR3 is 15 residues long. Germline V gives CDR1 SGHDT, CDR2 YYEEEE. Trimming removed 4 bases at V and 1 base at J, with 12 bases between. The CDR3 sequence is CASSKVDVSNQPQHF. CDR3 nucleotide sequence: TGTGCCAGCAGCAAAGTGGACGTGAGCAATCAGCCCCAGCATTTT.

This rearrangement joins TRBV12-3 or TRBV12-4 to TRBJ2-2, with D perhaps TRBD1 (5 bases). V was pared by 5 bases and J by 0 bases, with 10 bases between. This CDR3 has 15 amino acids. The CDR3 loop is CASSTRVPNTGELFF. In DNA, the CDR3 is TGTGCCAGCAGTACCAGGGTCCCGAACACCGGGGAGCTGTTTTTT.

The rearrangement uses TRBV5-4 and TRBJ2-5; 10 bases fit TRBD2. The germline V gene has CDR1 SGHNT and CDR2 YYREEE (reference sequence). The CDR3 runs to 15 residues. V shed 5 bases, J shed 4 bases, and the junction held 8 bases outside the gene matches. This chain's CDR3 is CASRPPSGGGETQYF. CDR3 DNA: TGTGCCAGCAGGCCGCCTAGCGGGGGAGGAGAGACCCAGTACTTC.

In this sample, this clonotype turned up once. This rearrangement joins TRBV20-1 to TRBJ2-3; 9 bases fit TRBD2. Germline V lookup: CDR1 DFQATT, CDR2 SNEGSKA (reference sequence). V shed 0 bases and J 8 bases; nucleotides not matched to a gene: 9. There are 15 residues in the CDR3. The CDR3 coding sequence is TGCAGTGCTAGAGATATGCGGGGGGGCCAGGTTACGCAGTATTTT. It encodes CSARDMRGGQVTQYF.

The chain uses TRBV29-1 and TRBJ2-1, with 7 bases aligning to TRBD2. The trim removed 4 bases at V and 6 bases at J, leaving 6 bases unmatched. The length of the CDR3 is 13 residues. Per germline, CDR1 SQVTM and CDR2 ANQGSEA. CDR3 residues: CSVAGGGSNEQFF. The CDR3 region has the DNA TGCAGCGTTGCGGGCGGGGGTTCCAATGAGCAGTTCTTC.

This clonotype occurred once. This chain uses TRBV9 with TRBJ2-5, with 7 bases fitting TRBD1. Germline V gene data show CDR1 as SGDLS and CDR2 as YYNGEE. J was trimmed by 2 bases and V by 3 bases; bases with no gene match: 4. This CDR3 spans 14 amino acids. The CDR3 DNA reads as TGTGCCAGCAGCGGTTTGGGACAGCAAGAGACCCAGTACTTC. Its protein is CASSGLGQQETQYF.

V and J are TRBV30 and TRBJ1-2; D is undetermined. The CDR3 has 13 residues. V was trimmed by 7 bases and J by 3 bases, leaving 15 bases between them. Germline V lookup: CDR1 GTSNPN, CDR2 SVGIG (reference sequence). For the CDR3, the DNA is TGTGCCTTCCTGGCAACAGACCACTATGGCTACACCTTC. Translation gives CAFLATDHYGYTF.

The rearrangement links TRBV9 to TRBJ1-6, with D unclear. Looked up from germline, CDR1 is SGDLS and CDR2 is YYNGEE. The V gene lost 0 bases and the J gene lost 8 bases, with 6 bases spanning the gap. The CDR3 runs to 13 residues. Here the CDR3 DNA reads TGTGCCAGCAGCGTAGACCAAGATTCACCCCTCCACTTT. This sequence encodes CASSVDQDSPLHF.

The count of this clonotype is one. V is TRBV24-1 and J is TRBJ2-5; TRBD1 might be the D (5 bases). With 4 bases removed from V and 3 bases from J, the gap between germline ends came to 8 bases. This CDR3 is built from 13 residues. Germline V gives CDR1 KGHDR, CDR2 SFDVKD. This chain's CDR3 is CATSEPTEETQYF. CDR3 in DNA: TGTGCCACCAGTGAGCCGACAGAAGAGACCCAGTACTTC.

The V and J genes are TRBV29-1 and TRBJ2-3; tentatively, D is TRBD1 (6 bases). The CDR3 is 14 residues long. The V end was cut by 7 bases, the J end by 4 bases, with 18 bases between. Germline CDR1 and CDR2: SQVTM and ANQGSEA. As DNA, the CDR3 is TGCAGCGCCGTGGGGACAAACATTTCAGATACGCAGTATTTT. Encoded protein: CSAVGTNISDTQYF.

The CDR3 protein is CTSSQDFSRAEGYSPLHF. The CDR3 nucleotides read TGCACCAGCAGCCAAGATTTTTCGAGAGCGGAGGGTTATTCACCCCTCCACTTT. The chain joins TRBV1 to TRBJ1-6. TRBV1 is designated a pseudogene. The CDR3 totals 18 residues.

The V call is TRBV9, the J call TRBJ2-3, with D perhaps TRBD1 or TRBD2 (5 bases each). CDR3 length equals 16 residues. Germline CDR1 reads SGDLS; CDR2 reads YYNGEE. Between the trimmed V and J ends, which lost 2 bases and 4 bases, there was a span of 17 bases. CDR3 amino acids: CASSVGPQGAPDTQYF. CDR3 coding DNA: TGTGCCAGCAGCGTGGGACCCCAAGGGGCCCCAGATACGCAGTATTTT.

The chain recombines TRBV20-1 with TRBJ2-3; 11 bases agree with TRBD2. This CDR3 is 14 amino acids long. V trimming: 6 bases; J trimming: 3 bases; junction bases outside the gene matches: 5. CDR1 is DFQATT and CDR2 is SNEGSKA in the germline V gene (reference sequence). The DNA for the CDR3 is TGCAGTGCAAAGGGACTAGCGGTGACAGATACGCAGTATTTT. Protein product: CSAKGLAVTDTQYF.